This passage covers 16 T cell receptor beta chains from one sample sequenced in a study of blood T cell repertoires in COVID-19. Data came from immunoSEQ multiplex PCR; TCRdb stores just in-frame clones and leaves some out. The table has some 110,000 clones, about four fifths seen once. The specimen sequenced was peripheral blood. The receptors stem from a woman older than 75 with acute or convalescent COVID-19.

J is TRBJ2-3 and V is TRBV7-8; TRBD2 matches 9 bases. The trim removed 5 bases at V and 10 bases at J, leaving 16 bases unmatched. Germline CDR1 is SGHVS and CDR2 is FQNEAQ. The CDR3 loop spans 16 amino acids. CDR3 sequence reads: CASSPGGTSFSAAQYF. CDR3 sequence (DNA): TGTGCCAGCAGCCCCGGCGGGACTAGCTTCTCGGCGGCGCAGTATTTT.

The CDR3 protein is CSVRTGANYGYTF. The CDR3 DNA reads TGCAGCGTTAGGACAGGGGCAAACTATGGCTACACCTTC. The rearrangement links TRBV29-1 to TRBJ1-2, with 9 bases aligning to TRBD1. J gave up 2 bases and V 5 bases, and 3 bases lay outside the gene matches. The germline V gene has CDR1 SQVTM and CDR2 ANQGSEA. This CDR3 is built from 13 residues.

This chain's CDR3 is CASARGHGETQYF. The CDR3 nucleotides are TGTGCCAGCGCCAGGGGGCATGGGGAGACCCAGTACTTC. The chain joins TRBV18 to TRBJ2-5; 8 positions match TRBD1. The trim removed 8 bases at V and 5 bases at J, leaving 7 bases unmatched. This CDR3 has 13 residues. Germline V gives CDR1 KGHSH, CDR2 LQKENI.

CDR3 region: CSVESYNGELFF. The CDR3 DNA sequence: TGCAGCGTTGAGTCTTACAACGGGGAGCTGTTTTTT. V and J are TRBV29-1 and TRBJ2-2; D ambiguous. The CDR3 spans 12 residues. With 3 bases removed from V and 7 bases from J, the gap between germline ends came to 9 bases. Germline V gives CDR1 SQVTM, CDR2 ANQGSEA.

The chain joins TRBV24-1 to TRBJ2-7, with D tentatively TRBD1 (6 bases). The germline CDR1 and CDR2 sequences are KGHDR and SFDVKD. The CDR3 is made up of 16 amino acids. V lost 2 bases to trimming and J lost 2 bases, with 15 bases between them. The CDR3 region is CATSDSPDRTTYEQYF. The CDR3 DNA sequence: TGTGCCACCAGTGATTCCCCTGACAGGACCACCTACGAGCAGTACTTC.

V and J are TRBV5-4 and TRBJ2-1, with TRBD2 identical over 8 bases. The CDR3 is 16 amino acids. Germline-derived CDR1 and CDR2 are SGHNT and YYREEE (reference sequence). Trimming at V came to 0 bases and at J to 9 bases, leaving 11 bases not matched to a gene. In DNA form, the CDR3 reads TGTGCCAGCAGCTTGGGAGGGGTCGCGGGAGGCAGTGAGCAGTTCTTC. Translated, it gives CASSLGGVAGGSEQFF.

The CDR3 coding sequence is TGTGCCAGCAGCCAGGGATACAGGGGTTACGAGCAGTACTTC. It translates to CASSQGYRGYEQYF. The chain uses TRBV7-6 and TRBJ2-7, with TRBD1 matching over 7 bases. Germline lookup yields CDR1 SGHVS and CDR2 FNYEAQ. The CDR3 length is 14 residues. The ends lost 5 bases at V and 4 bases at J; junction bases unmatched: 8.

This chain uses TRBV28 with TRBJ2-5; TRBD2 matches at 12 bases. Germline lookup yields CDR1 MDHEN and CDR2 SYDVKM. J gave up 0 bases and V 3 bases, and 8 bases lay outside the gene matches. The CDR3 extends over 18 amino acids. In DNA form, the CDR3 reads TGTGCCAGCAGTTTGCCGACTAGCGGGAGCCCTCACCAAGAGACCCAGTACTTC. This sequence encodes CASSLPTSGSPHQETQYF.

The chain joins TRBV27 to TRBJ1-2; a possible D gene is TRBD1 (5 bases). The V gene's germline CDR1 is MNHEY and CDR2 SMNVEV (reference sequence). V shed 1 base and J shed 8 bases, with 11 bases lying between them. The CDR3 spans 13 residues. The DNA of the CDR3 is TGTGCCAGCAGTTTATGGGGAGGGGTCGGCTACACCTTC. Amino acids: CASSLWGGVGYTF.

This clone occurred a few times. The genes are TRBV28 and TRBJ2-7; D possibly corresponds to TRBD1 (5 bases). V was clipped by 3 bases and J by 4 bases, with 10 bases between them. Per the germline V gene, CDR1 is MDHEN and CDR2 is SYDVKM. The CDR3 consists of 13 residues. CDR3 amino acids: CASSLGLKYEQYV. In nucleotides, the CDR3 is TGTGCCAGCAGTTTGGGGCTCAAGTACGAGCAGTACGTC.

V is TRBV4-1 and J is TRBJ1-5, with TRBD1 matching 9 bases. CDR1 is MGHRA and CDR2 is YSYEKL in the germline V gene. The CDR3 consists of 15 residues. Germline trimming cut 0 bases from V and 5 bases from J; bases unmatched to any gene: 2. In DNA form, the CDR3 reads TGCGCCAGCAGCCAAGATGGACAGGGGTATCAGCCCCAGCATTTT. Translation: CASSQDGQGYQPQHF.

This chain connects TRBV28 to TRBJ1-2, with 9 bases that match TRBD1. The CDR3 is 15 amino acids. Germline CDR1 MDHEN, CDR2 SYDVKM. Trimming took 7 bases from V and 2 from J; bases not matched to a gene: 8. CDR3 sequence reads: CASKRDRDPNYGYTF. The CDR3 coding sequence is TGTGCCAGCAAACGGGACAGGGACCCAAACTATGGCTACACCTTC.

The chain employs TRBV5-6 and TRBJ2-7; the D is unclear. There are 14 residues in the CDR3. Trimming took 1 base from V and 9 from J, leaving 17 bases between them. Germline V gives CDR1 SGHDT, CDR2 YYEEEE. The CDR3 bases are TGTGCCAGCAGCTTGAGGCCGCAGGATTCCGTGCAGTACGTC. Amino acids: CASSLRPQDSVQYV.

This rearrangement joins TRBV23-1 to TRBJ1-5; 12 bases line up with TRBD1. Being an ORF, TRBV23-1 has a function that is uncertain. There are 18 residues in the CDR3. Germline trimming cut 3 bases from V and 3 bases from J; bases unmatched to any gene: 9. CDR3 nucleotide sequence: TGCGCCAGCAGTCAGCAAACCGGGACAGGGGGCGACAATCAGCCCCAGCATTTT. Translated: CASSQQTGTGGDNQPQHF.

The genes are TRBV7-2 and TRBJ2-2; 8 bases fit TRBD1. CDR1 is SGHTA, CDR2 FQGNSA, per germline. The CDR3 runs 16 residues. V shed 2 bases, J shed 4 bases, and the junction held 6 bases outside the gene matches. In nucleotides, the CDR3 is TGTGCCAGCAGCTTACGGCAGGGGGCAGCCACCGGGGAGCTGTTTTTT. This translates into CASSLRQGAATGELFF. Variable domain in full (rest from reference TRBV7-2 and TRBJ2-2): GAGVSQSPSNKVTEKGKDVELRCDPISGHTALYWYRQSLGQGLEFLIYFQGNSAPDKSGLPSDRFSAERTGGSVSTLTIQRTQQEDSAVYLCASSLRQGAATGELFFGEGSRLTVL.

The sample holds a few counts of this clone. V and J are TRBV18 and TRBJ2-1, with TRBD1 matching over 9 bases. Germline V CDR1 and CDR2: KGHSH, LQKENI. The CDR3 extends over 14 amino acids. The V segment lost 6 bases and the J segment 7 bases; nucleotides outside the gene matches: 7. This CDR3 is CASSRRTGVNEQFF. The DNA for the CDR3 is TGTGCCAGCTCCCGACGGACAGGGGTAAATGAGCAGTTCTTC.